The TCR beta chain described here comes from a study of cytotoxic CD8 clonotypes in ibrutinib-treated CLL. Profiling relied on immunoSEQ multiplex PCR, and the TCRdb table lists in-frame clones only, not all of them. The sample records about 140,000 clones, around 81% being singletons. CDR1 is KGHSH and CDR2 is LQKENI in the germline V gene. V lost 5 bases and J lost 0; bases outside the gene matches: 5. The CDR3 is made up of 15 amino acids. This clonotype was obtained from a human donor with chronic lymphocytic leukemia. Sequenced here: PBMCs, sampled after 36 months of ibrutinib treatment. The chain uses TRBV18 and TRBJ1-2, with 8 bases fitting TRBD1. In DNA form, the CDR3 reads TGTGCCAGCTCAGCGACGGGACAGGCTAACTATGGCTACACCTTC. Translating it yields CASSATGQANYGYTF.